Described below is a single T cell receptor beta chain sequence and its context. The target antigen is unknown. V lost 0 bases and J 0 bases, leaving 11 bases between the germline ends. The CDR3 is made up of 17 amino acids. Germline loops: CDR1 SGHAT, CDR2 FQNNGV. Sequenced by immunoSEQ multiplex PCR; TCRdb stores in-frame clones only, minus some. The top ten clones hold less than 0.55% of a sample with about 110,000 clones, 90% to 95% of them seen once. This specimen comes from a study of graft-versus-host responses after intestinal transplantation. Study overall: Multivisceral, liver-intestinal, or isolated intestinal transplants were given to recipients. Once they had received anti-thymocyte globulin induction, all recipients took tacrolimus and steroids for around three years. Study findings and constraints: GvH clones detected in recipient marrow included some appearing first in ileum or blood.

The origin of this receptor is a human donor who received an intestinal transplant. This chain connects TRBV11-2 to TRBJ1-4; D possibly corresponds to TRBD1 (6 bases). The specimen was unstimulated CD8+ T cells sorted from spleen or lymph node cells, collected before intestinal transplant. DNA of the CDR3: TGTGCCAGCAGCTTAGAGCCGGGACACCCAACTAATGAAAAACTGTTTTTT. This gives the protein CASSLEPGHPTNEKLFF.